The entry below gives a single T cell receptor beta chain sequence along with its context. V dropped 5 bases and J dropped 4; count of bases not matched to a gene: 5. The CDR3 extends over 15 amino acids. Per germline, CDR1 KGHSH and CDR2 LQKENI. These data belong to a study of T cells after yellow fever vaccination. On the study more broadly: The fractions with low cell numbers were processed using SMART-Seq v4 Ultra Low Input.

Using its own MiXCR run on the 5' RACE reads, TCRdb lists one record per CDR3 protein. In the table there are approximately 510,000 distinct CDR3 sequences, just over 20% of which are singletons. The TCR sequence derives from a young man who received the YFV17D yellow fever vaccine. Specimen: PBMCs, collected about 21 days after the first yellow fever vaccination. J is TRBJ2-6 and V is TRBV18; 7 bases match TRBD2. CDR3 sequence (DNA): TGTGCCAGCTCAACGGGGGGAGCCGGGGCCAACGTCCTGACTTTC. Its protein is CASSTGGAGANVLTF.